This TCR beta chain was sequenced for a study of regulatory T cells in long-lasting Graves disease. In the study overall: Antithyroid drug intake by newly diagnosed Graves' patients had lasted under 3 months. Findings of the study overall: Having few samples may have compromised the accuracy.

Arm-PCR of CDR3 regions and iRepertoire HTBI primers were used to build TCR beta libraries. TCRdb itself ran the multiplex PCR reads through MiXCR, one entry per CDR3 protein. Found here are some 250,000 distinct CDR3 sequences, roughly 21% of them singletons; the top ten hold over 11%. Time point reported: newly diagnosed GD, antithyroid drugs for less than 3 months. Making the TCR library involved RNA that had been extracted from PBMCs. Collection of peripheral blood (about 10 milliliters) was done using EDTA tubes. As to this clonotype: What it binds is not known. A far larger clone lies a single base away; this is likely a read error. This CDR3 is missing its conserved last phenylalanine or tryptophan, likely due to a read error.

Specimen: peripheral blood mononuclear cells (PBMCs), collected at new diagnosis, from a patient treated with antithyroid drugs. The receptor was derived from a female donor with Graves disease.

The DNA for the CDR3 is TGTGCCAGCAGAACCCATTCAGGGGGCCGGGAGCAGTACCTC. This gives the protein CASRTHSGGREQYL. The chain couples TRBV2 to TRBJ2-7; 8 nucleotides agree with TRBD1. V trimming: 6 bases; J trimming: 7 bases; junction bases outside the gene matches: 11. This CDR3 is 14 amino acids long. Germline V gene sequence: CDR1 SNHLY, CDR2 FYNNEI.